This TCR beta chain was captured in a study of blood T cell repertoires in COVID-19 (dated by TCRdb to the early 2020s). Some background on the complete study: Samples from collaborators originated in the United States, Italy and Spain and spanned both the acute and convalescent phases of COVID-19. Where available, HLA class I and class II types were obtained from metadata supplied by the sample provider rather than from assay-based typing. Subjects who had been exposed to COVID-19, were actively infected with it, or had recovered from it provided the deeply sampled blood TCRbeta repertoires that made up the dataset. The material from the prospective study consisted of cDNA or gDNA derived from T cells, B-cell-depleted T cells, or PBMCs. Sample metadata almost always included a de-identified subject ID, COVID-19 status, age in years and sex. Samples were obtained from the ongoing ImmuneRACE study (first 160 participants) and from over 1,000 subjects provided by 6 global collaborators. A freely available public database, intended as a resource for researchers studying the immune response to SARS-CoV-2, is where the repertoires were released. General conclusions and limits of the study: Clinical and demographic metadata were provided uncurated, with the amount varying by source and participant.

The immunoSEQ Assay, a bias-controlled multiplex PCR, was used to amplify TCRbeta CDR3 regions from genomic DNA. On the study's bioinformatics: Nucleated cell counts per sample were estimated from amplification of reference gene primers within the assay. Sequence reads were collapsed and filtered to measure the absolute abundance of every unique TCRbeta CDR3 rearrangement. For each sample, productive Simpson clonality was calculated by taking the square root of Simpson's diversity index across productive rearrangements. TCRdb re-hosts the immuneACCESS table, in-frame sequences only. Its copies lack some clones; in the studies checked, an unresolved V gene accounts for under half of them, and the cause for the rest is not known. The V and J calls and clone size were taken over from that table, and D and trimming were inferred from the DNA. This sample comprises 80,000 to 100,000 clones, roughly 90% of them detected only once. The ten largest clones capture around 1.5% of the sample.

CDR1 is given as MNHEY and CDR2 as SVGEGT, both from the germline V gene. Including cysteine and phenylalanine, the CDR3 has 12 amino acids. CDR3 DNA only is kept here, 36 bases in frame from base 1. V and J are truncated by 4 bases and 2 bases respectively, leaving an intervening sequence of 6 bases. The collaborating institutions used their own protocols to collect whole blood in K2EDTA tubes. For TCRbeta analysis, collaborator samples were shipped as frozen whole blood, as isolated PBMCs, or as DNA extracted from either sample type. Remarks on this clone: What this receptor recognizes is not known. The sample holds no much larger clone one base away, and base qualities are not on file.

This sequence originates from a human donor with active COVID-19. The donor label of this sample is uncertain. The sequence joins TRBV6-2 or TRBV6-3 to TRBJ2-7, with the identity of the D gene unclear. The sample taken for sequencing was peripheral blood. The nucleotides are TGTGCCAGCAGTTTTCTAGCCTACGAGCAGTACTTC. Translation gives CASSFLAYEQYF.